This TCR beta chain was identified in a study of vaccination effects on CD4 cells after COVID-19. Whole-study findings and limits: From healthy vaccinees, only 1 of 255 vaccine-induced clones also reacted to common cold coronaviruses. No early post-infection timepoints were available in the study, which also included few convalescent patients.

The CDR3 runs to 14 residues. With 6 bases removed from V and 3 bases from J, the gap between germline ends came to 14 bases. Germline V gene lookup returns CDR1 MNHEY and CDR2 SVGAGI. Assay: immunoSEQ multiplex PCR; the TCRdb copy retains only in-frame clones and omits some. The sample has tens of thousands of clones, around 70% seen once. Sequencing followed a ViraFEST assay step that expanded antigen-specific CD4+ T cells with viral peptide pools. The culture ran for 10 to 11 days, and then CD4+ T cells were isolated. Two-dose vaccination with either BNT162b2 or mRNA-1273 was given to the participants. Vaccine recipients had no previous SARS-CoV-2 infection; their nucleocapsid antibodies were negative. Researchers reported culturing 1.5 million to 2 million PBMC in each well, adding 8 to 10 IU/ml IL-2 and about 10 ug/ml peptides. As concerns this clone: Antigen: not known.

The TCR comes from a human donor who received a COVID-19 vaccine. V and J are TRBV6-5 and TRBJ1-1, with D maybe TRBD1 (5 bases). Sequenced material: CD4+ T cells from PBMCs cultured with HCoV-229E spike peptides, taken after COVID-19 vaccination. The CDR3 is CASRDTNWDTEAFF. CDR3 bases: TGTGCCAGCAGGGACACTAACTGGGACACTGAAGCTTTCTTT.